The 3 T cell receptor beta chains below come from one sample, sequenced in a study of blood T cell repertoires in COVID-19. Assay: immunoSEQ multiplex PCR; the TCRdb copy retains only in-frame clones and omits some. The sample records 200,000 to 250,000 clones, 75% to 90% being singletons. The sample was peripheral blood. The receptors here all came from a young man with COVID-19, enrolled during active disease.

This chain connects TRBV6-4 to TRBJ2-3, with TRBD2 matching over 11 bases. J was trimmed by 2 bases and V by 8 bases; bases with no gene match: 6. The CDR3 has 15 residues. CDR1 is MRHNA and CDR2 is SNTAGT in the germline V gene. The CDR3 is CASRLGLADTDTQYF. In DNA, the CDR3 is TGTGCCAGCCGCCTGGGACTAGCGGACACAGATACGCAGTATTTT.

The chain recombines TRBV28 with TRBJ2-2; TRBD2 agrees at 9 bases. V gave up 6 bases and J gave up 7 bases; unmatched junction bases: 21. From germline, CDR1 is MDHEN and CDR2 SYDVKM. There are 19 residues in the CDR3. The CDR3 DNA sequence: TGTGCCAGCAGGGGCCTAAGGACTAGCGAGAGTGGGAAAGACGGGGAGCTGTTTTTT. Translation: CASRGLRTSESGKDGELFF. The complete variable domain, with remaining parts taken from reference TRBV28 and TRBJ2-2, reads DVKVTQSSRYLVKRTGEKVFLECVQDMDHENMFWYRQDPGLGLRLIYFSYDVKMKEKGDIPEGYSVSREKKERFSLILESASTNQTSMYLCASRGLRTSESGKDGELFFGEGSRLTVL.

The V gene is TRBV7-3, the J gene TRBJ2-2; D not certain. The CDR3 runs 14 residues. V gave up 5 bases and J gave up 0 bases, with 7 bases separating them. The germline CDR1 and CDR2 sequences are SGHTA and FQGTGA. CDR3 protein: CASSEQANTGELFF. The CDR3 DNA sequence: TGTGCCAGCAGCGAACAAGCGAACACCGGGGAGCTGTTTTTT.